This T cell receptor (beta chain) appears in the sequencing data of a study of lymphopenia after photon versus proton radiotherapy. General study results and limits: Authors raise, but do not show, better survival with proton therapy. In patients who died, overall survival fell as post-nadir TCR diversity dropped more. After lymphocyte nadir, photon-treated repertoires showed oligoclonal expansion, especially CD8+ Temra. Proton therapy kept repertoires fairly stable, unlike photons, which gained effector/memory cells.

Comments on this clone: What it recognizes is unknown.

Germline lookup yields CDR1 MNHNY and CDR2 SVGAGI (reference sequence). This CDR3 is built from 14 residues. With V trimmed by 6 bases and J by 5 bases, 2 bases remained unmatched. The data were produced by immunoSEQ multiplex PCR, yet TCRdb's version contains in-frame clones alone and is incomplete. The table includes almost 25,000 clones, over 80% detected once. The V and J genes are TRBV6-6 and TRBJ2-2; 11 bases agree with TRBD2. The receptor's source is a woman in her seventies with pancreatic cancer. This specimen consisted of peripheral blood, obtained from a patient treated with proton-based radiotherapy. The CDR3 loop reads CASSRTSGTGELFF. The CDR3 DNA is TGTGCCAGCAGCCGGACTAGCGGGACCGGGGAGCTGTTTTTT.